The entry below describes one TCR beta chain. Its specificity is unknown. The source of the sample is a study of T cell responses to AZD1222 COVID-19 vaccine. General study points: Spike-specific TCRs gained breadth and depth after people received two AZD1222 doses.

There are 15 residues in the CDR3. Germline V gene data show CDR1 as MGHRA and CDR2 as YSYEKL. The germline V and J ends were trimmed by 0 bases and 6 bases, with 15 bases remaining between them. TCRdb's table, derived via immunoSEQ multiplex PCR, lists solely in-frame clones and lacks some. Of some 120,000 clones detected, 88% appear once; the ten largest clones hold under 20%. The chain joins TRBV4-1 to TRBJ2-7, with D uncertain. This sequence originates from an adult in good health. The specimen was peripheral blood, collected on day 0 of MenACWY control vaccination. The CDR3 reads CASSQEGLGFREQYF. The CDR3 nucleotides are TGCGCCAGCAGCCAAGAAGGCCTAGGGTTCCGCGAGCAGTACTTC.